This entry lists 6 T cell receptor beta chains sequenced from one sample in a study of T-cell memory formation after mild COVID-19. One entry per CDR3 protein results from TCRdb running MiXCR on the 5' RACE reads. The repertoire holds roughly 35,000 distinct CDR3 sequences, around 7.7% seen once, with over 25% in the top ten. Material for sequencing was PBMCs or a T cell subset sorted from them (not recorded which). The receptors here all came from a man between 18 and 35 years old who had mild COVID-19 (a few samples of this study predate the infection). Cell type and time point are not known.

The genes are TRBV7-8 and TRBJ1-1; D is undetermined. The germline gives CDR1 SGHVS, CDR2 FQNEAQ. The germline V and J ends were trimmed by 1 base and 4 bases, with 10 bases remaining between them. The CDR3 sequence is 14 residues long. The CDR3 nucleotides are TGTGCCAGCAGCTTAGGTCAGAGAACCACTGAAGCTTTCTTT. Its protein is CASSLGQRTTEAFF.

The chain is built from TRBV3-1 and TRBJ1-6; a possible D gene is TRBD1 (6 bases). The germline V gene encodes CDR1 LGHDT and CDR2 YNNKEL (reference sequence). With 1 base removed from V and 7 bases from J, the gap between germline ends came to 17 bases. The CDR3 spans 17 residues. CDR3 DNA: TGTGCCAGCAGCCAAGCGGCCAGCAGGGGATCGAATTCACCCCTCCACTTT. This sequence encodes CASSQAASRGSNSPLHF.

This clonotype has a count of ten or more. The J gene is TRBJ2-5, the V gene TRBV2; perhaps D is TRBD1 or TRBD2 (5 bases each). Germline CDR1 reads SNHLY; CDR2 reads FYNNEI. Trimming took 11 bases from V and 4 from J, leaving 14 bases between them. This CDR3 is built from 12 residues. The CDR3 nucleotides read TGTGCCGAGAGGGGCGCCGGAGAGACCCAGTACTTC. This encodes CAERGAGETQYF.

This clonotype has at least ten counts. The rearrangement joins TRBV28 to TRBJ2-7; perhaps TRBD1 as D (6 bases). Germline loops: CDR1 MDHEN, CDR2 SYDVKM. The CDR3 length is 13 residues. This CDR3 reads CASRGPGQATISV. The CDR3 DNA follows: TGTGCCAGCAGGGGTCCGGGACAAGCCACTATAAGCGTC.

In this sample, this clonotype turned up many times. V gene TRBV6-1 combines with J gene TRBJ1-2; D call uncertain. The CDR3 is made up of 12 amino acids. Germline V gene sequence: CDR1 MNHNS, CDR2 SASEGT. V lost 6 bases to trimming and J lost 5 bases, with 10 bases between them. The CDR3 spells CASRRDSYGYTF. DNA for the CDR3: TGTGCCAGCAGACGAGATTCTTATGGCTACACCTTC.

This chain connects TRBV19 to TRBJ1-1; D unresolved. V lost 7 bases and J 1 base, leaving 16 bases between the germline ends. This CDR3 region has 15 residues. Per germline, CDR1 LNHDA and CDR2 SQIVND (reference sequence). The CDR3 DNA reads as TGTGCCAGTACCCCACGGGCCCGGGGGAACACTGAAGCTTTCTTT. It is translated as CASTPRARGNTEAFF.